The clone carrying this TCR beta chain was picked up one time. Deletions cut 7 bases from V and 5 bases from J, with 20 bases between. Per germline, CDR1 SQVTM and CDR2 ANQGSEA. The CDR3 consists of 14 residues. This specimen comes from a study of shared clonotypes between healthy human individuals. Assay runs were performed at deep level. Researchers divided each subset's genomic DNA evenly across several immunoSEQ plates. The data were produced by immunoSEQ multiplex PCR, yet TCRdb's version contains in-frame clones alone and is incomplete. The profile covers about 2.4 million clones, with more than 80% appearing a single time and around 0.14% taken by the ten largest.

This receptor was taken from a man between 18 and 29 years old in good health. The V gene is TRBV29-1, the J gene TRBJ2-5, with a tentative D call TRBD2 (6 bases). What was sequenced was naive CD4+ T cells sorted from blood. Subset noted: CD45RA+ positively selected. The CDR3 loop reads CSATPGAGSETQYF. The CDR3 DNA sequence: TGCAGCGCTACCCCCGGAGCGGGTTCCGAGACCCAGTACTTC.